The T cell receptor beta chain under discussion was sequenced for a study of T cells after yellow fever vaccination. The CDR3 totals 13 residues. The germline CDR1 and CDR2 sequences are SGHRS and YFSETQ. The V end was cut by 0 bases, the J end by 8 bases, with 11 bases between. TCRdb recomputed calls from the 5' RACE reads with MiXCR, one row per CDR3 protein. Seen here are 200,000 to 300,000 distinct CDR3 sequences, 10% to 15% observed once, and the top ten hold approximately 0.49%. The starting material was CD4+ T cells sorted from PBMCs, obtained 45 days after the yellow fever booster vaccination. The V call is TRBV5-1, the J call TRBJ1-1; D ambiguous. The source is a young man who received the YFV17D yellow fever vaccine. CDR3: CASSLERTSEAFF. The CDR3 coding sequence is TGCGCCAGCAGCTTGGAGCGGACCTCAGAAGCTTTCTTT.